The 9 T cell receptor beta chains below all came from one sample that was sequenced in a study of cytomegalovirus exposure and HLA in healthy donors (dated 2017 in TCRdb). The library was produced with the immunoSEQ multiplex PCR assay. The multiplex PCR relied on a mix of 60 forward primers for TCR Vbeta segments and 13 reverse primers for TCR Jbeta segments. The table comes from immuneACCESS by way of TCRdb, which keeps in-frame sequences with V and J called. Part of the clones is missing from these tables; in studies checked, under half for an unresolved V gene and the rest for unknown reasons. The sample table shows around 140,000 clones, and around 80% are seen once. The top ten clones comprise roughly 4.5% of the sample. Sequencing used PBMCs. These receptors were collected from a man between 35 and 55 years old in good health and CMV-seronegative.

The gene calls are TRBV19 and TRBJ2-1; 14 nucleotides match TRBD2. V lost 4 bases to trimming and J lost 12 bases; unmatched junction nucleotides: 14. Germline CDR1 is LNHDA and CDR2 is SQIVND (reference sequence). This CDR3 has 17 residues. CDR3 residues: CASSTPGLAGAAGGQFF. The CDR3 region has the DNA TGTGCCAGTAGTACCCCGGGACTAGCGGGGGCGGCGGGGGGGCAGTTCTTC.

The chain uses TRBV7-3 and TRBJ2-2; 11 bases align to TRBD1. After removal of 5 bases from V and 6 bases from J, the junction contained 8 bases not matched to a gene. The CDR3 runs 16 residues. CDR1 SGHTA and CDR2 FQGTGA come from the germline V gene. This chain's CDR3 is CASSPRDRGSPGELFF. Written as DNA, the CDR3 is TGTGCCAGCAGCCCCAGGGACAGGGGGTCCCCCGGGGAGCTGTTTTTT. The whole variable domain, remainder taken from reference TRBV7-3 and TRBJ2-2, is GAGVSQTPSNKVTEKGKYVELRCDPISGHTALYWYRQSLGQGPEFLIYFQGTGAADDSGLPNDRFFAVRPEGSVSTLKIQRTERGDSAVYLCASSPRDRGSPGELFFGEGSRLTVL.

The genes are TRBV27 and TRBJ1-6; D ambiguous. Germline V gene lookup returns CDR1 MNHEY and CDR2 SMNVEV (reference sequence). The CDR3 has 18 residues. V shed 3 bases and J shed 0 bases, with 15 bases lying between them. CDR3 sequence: CASSFGPGESSYNSPLHF. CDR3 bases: TGTGCCAGCAGTTTTGGGCCCGGGGAGAGCTCCTATAATTCACCCCTCCACTTT.

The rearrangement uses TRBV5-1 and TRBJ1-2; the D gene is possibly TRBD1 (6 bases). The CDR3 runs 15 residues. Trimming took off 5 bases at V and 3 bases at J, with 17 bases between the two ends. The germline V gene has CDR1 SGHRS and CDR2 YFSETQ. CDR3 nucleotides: TGCGCCAGCAGGGACGTCTCTCAGGGGTACTATGGCTACACCTTC. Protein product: CASRDVSQGYYGYTF.

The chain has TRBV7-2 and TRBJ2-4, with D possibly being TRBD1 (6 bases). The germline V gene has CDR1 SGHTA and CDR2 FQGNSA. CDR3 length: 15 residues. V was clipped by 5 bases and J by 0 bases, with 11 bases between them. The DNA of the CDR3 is TGTGCCAGCAGCCCCGGACAGCGAGCCAAAAACATTCAGTACTTC. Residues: CASSPGQRAKNIQYF.

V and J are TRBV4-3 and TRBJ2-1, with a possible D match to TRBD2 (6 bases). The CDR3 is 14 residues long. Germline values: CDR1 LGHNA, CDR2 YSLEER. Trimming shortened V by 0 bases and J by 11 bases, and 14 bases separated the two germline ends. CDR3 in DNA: TGCGCCAGCAGCCAAGAGGCGGACTACCCAAAGCAGTTCTTC. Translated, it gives CASSQEADYPKQFF.

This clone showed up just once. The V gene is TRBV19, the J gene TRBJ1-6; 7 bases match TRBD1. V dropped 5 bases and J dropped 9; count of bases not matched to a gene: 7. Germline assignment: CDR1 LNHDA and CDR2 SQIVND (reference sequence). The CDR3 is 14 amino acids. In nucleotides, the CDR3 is TGTGCCAGTAGTGGGACAGCCTTTGGTTCACCCCTCCACTTT. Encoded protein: CASSGTAFGSPLHF.

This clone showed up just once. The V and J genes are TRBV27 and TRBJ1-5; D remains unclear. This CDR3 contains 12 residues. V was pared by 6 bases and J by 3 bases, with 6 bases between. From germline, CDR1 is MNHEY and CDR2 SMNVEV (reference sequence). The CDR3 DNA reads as TGTGCCAGCAGCCCCCTCAATCAGCCCCAGCATTTT. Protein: CASSPLNQPQHF.

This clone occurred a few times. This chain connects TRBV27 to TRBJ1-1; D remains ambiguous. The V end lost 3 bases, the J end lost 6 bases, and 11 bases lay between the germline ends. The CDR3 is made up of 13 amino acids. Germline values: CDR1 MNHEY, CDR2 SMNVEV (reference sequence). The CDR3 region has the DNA TGTGCCAGCAGTTTGGATAGCTTTGCTGAAGCTTTCTTT. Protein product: CASSLDSFAEAFF.